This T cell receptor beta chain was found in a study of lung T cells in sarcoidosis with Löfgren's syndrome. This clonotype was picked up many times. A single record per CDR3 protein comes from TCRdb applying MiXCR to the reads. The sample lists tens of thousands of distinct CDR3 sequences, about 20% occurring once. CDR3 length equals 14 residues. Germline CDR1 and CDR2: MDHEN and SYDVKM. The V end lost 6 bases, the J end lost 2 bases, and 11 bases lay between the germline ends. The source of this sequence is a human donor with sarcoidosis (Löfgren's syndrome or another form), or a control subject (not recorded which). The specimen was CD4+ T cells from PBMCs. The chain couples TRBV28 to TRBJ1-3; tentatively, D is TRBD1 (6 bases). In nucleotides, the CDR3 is TGTGCCAGCAGCCGAGGGGGAACTGGAAACACCATATATTTT. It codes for CASSRGGTGNTIYF.